This T cell receptor beta chain was obtained from a study of response to subunit inactivated influenza vaccine. TCRdb itself ran the RT-PCR reads through MiXCR, one entry per CDR3 protein. The table records over 800,000 distinct CDR3 sequences, over 20% of them present only once. The CDR3 contains 14 residues. V was trimmed by 3 bases and J by 7 bases, leaving 16 bases between them. This TCR was sampled from a man between 50 and 59 years old who received an inactivated influenza vaccine. This material consisted of PBMCs from blood, taken less than 6 days after vaccination. The chain joins TRBV12-3 or TRBV12-4 to TRBJ2-7; D could derive from TRBD1 or TRBD2 (6 bases each). In DNA form, the CDR3 reads TGTGCCAGCAGTTTTTCGACGGGGGCGGGTGAGCAGTACTTC. Translation: CASSFSTGAGEQYF.